The 3 T cell receptor beta chains below come from one sample, sequenced in a study of cytomegalovirus exposure and HLA in healthy donors. Produced via immunoSEQ multiplex PCR; TCRdb's table is partial and in-frame only. The sample comprises 140,000 or so clones, about 88% of which are singletons, and approximately 10% rests with the top ten. Sequenced input: PBMCs. These receptors were taken from a woman aged 18-29 years in good health and CMV-seropositive.

This sequence joins TRBV6-1 and TRBJ1-3, with D tentatively TRBD1 (5 bases). Germline V gene data show CDR1 as MNHNS and CDR2 as SASEGT. V was trimmed by 10 bases and J by 0 bases, leaving 13 bases between them. The CDR3 loop spans 14 amino acids. The CDR3 spells CATKGRHSGNTIYF. CDR3 nucleotide sequence: TGTGCCACCAAGGGGAGGCACTCTGGAAACACCATATATTTT.

The genes are TRBV7-8 and TRBJ1-1; D may be TRBD1 (5 bases). The V gene lost 5 bases and the J gene lost 3 bases, with 13 bases spanning the gap. The CDR3 length is 14 residues. Germline V gene lookup returns CDR1 SGHVS and CDR2 FQNEAQ. DNA of the CDR3: TGTGCCAGCAGCCCAGTAACGGGGGACACTGAAGCTTTCTTT. Residues: CASSPVTGDTEAFF.

The table lists this clone with a few counts. The chain is built from TRBV25-1 and TRBJ1-6, with 9 bases lining up with TRBD1. Losses at the gene ends were 4 bases for V and 7 bases for J; bases not matched to a gene: 2. CDR3 size: 14 residues. CDR1 is MGHDK, CDR2 SYGVNS, per germline. The CDR3 here is CASSVTGGNSPLHF. The DNA for the CDR3 is TGTGCCAGCAGTGTGACAGGGGGGAATTCACCCCTCCACTTT. Together with reference TRBV25-1 and TRBJ1-6, the CDR3 gives the full variable domain: EADIYQTPRYLVIGTGKKITLECSQTMGHDKMYWYQQDPGMELHLIHYSYGVNSTEKGDLSSESTVSRIRTEHFPLTLESARPSHTSQYLCASSVTGGNSPLHFGNGTRLTVT.